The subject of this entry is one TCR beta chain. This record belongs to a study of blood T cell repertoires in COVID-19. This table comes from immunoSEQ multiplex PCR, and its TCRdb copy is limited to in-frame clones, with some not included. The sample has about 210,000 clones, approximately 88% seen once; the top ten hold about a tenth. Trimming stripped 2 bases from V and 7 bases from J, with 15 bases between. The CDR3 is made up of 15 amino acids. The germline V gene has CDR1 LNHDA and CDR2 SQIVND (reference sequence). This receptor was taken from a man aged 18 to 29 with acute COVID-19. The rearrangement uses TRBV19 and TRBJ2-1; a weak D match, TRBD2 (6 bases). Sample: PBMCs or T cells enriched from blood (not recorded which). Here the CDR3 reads CASSILGRTGNEQFF. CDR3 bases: TGTGCCAGTAGTATACTCGGGAGAACGGGAAATGAGCAGTTCTTC.